The rows below give T cell receptor beta chains drawn from one sample of a study of blood T cell repertoires in COVID-19. The protocol was immunoSEQ multiplex PCR, while the TCRdb copy is restricted to in-frame clones and leaves out a portion. Here the sample spans over 400,000 clones, approximately 91% being singletons. Sequencing used peripheral blood. Receptors were obtained from a woman between 45 and 60 years old with COVID-19, enrolled during active disease. Both conserved end residues are part of each CDR3. Fields, in order: J gene, clone size, D gene, V gene, CDR3 DNA, CDR3 protein. D genes are given only for firm matches. The listing skips clone size in some rows; elsewhere it reads once, few, many or a size class.

J gene: TRBJ2-1
clone size: NA
D gene: NA
V gene: TRBV21-1
CDR3 DNA: TGTGCCAGCAGCAAAGATAGTGGGCCAGGCAACAATGAGCAGTTCTTC
CDR3 protein: CASSKDSGPGNNEQFF

J gene: TRBJ1-2
clone size: NA
D gene: NA
V gene: TRBV7-2
CDR3 DNA: TGTGCCAGCAGCTCGCCGACTTTCGACCCTGGCTACACCTTC
CDR3 protein: CASSSPTFDPGYTF

J gene: TRBJ2-7
clone size: NA
D gene: NA
V gene: TRBV11-2
CDR3 DNA: TGTGCCAGCAGCCACGCATCCTCCGCGTTCCGAATCTCAAATTACGAGCAGTACTTC
CDR3 protein: CASSHASSAFRISNYEQYF

J gene: TRBJ2-2
clone size: NA
D gene: NA
V gene: TRBV3-1/TRBV3-2
CDR3 DNA: TGTGCCAGCACCCCCGGGGGAGGCACCGGGGAGCTGTTTTTT
CDR3 protein: CASTPGGGTGELFF

J gene: TRBJ2-6
clone size: NA
D gene: NA
V gene: TRBV5-1
CDR3 DNA: TGCGCCAGCAGCTTCGACGGAGCTGGGGCCAACGTCCTGACTTTC
CDR3 protein: CASSFDGAGANVLTF

J gene: TRBJ1-6
clone size: few
D gene: TRBD1
V gene: TRBV25-1
CDR3 DNA: TGTGCCAGCAGTCCCCGGGGACAGGGGACTTCACCCCTCCACTTT
CDR3 protein: CASSPRGQGTSPLHF

J gene: TRBJ1-3
clone size: NA
D gene: NA
V gene: TRBV11-2
CDR3 DNA: TGTGCCAGCAGCTTCCTCAGGGGCGGAAACACCATATATTTT
CDR3 protein: CASSFLRGGNTIYF

J gene: TRBJ2-7
clone size: once
D gene: NA
V gene: TRBV9
CDR3 DNA: TGTGCCAGCAGCGTAGGGGGCGGTGACTACGAGCAGTACTTC
CDR3 protein: CASSVGGGDYEQYF

J gene: TRBJ2-3
clone size: few
D gene: TRBD2
V gene: TRBV4-1
CDR3 DNA: TGCGCCAGCAGCCAAGCGGGACTAGCGGGGGTACGCACAGATACGCAGTATTTT
CDR3 protein: CASSQAGLAGVRTDTQYF

J gene: TRBJ1-5
clone size: NA
D gene: TRBD1
V gene: TRBV5-6
CDR3 DNA: TGTGCCAGCAGCTTGGGGACAGGGTACGAGGGCAATCAGCCCCAGCATTTT
CDR3 protein: CASSLGTGYEGNQPQHF

J gene: TRBJ2-3
clone size: NA
D gene: TRBD2
V gene: TRBV7-3
CDR3 DNA: TGTGCCAGCAGCCATCTTGCGGGGGGCCGTTACACAGATACGCAGTATTTT
CDR3 protein: CASSHLAGGRYTDTQYF

J gene: TRBJ2-4
clone size: NA
D gene: NA
V gene: TRBV5-4
CDR3 DNA: TGTGCCAGCAGCTTGTGGGGGCGAGACAAAAACATTCAGTACTTC
CDR3 protein: CASSLWGRDKNIQYF

J gene: TRBJ1-1
clone size: NA
D gene: TRBD1
V gene: TRBV13
CDR3 DNA: TGTGCCAGCAGCTCCCGGGACAGGGGGAGTCAGGTACCTGAAGCTTTCTTT
CDR3 protein: CASSSRDRGSQVPEAFF

J gene: TRBJ2-1
clone size: NA
D gene: TRBD2
V gene: TRBV20-1
CDR3 DNA: TGCAGTGCTAGTAACCCTAGCGGGGGGGTCAATGAGCAGTTCTTC
CDR3 protein: CSASNPSGGVNEQFF

J gene: TRBJ2-3
clone size: NA
D gene: TRBD2
V gene: TRBV5-5
CDR3 DNA: TGTGCCAGCAGCTTGATACCTAGCGGGGGGGCCGATCTAAGGGCAGATACGCAGTATTTT
CDR3 protein: CASSLIPSGGADLRADTQYF

J gene: TRBJ2-5
clone size: NA
D gene: TRBD2
V gene: TRBV11-2
CDR3 DNA: TGTGCCAGCAGCCCGCCAGAGGGAGGGAGACAAGAGACCCAGTACTTC
CDR3 protein: CASSPPEGGRQETQYF

J gene: TRBJ2-7
clone size: NA
D gene: NA
V gene: TRBV9
CDR3 DNA: TGTGCCAGCAGCGTAGGTGGGCCCTCCTACGAGCAGTACTTC
CDR3 protein: CASSVGGPSYEQYF

J gene: TRBJ2-7
clone size: NA
D gene: NA
V gene: TRBV19
CDR3 DNA: TGTGCCAGTAGTGCATCCCCGGGCGAGCAGTACTTC
CDR3 protein: CASSASPGEQYF

J gene: TRBJ1-4
clone size: NA
D gene: NA
V gene: TRBV5-1
CDR3 DNA: TGCGCCAGCAGCCCCACGAGGGCCCGCACTAATGAAAAACTGTTTTTT
CDR3 protein: CASSPTRARTNEKLFF

J gene: TRBJ1-2
clone size: once
D gene: NA
V gene: TRBV6-5
CDR3 DNA: TGTGCCAGCAGCTACGTTCGATCGCGGTATGGCTACACCTTC
CDR3 protein: CASSYVRSRYGYTF

J gene: TRBJ1-2
clone size: NA
D gene: TRBD1
V gene: TRBV10-1
CDR3 DNA: TGCGCCAGCGGTACGACAGGGTATAAGTTCTATGGCTACACCTTC
CDR3 protein: CASGTTGYKFYGYTF

J gene: TRBJ1-2
clone size: NA
D gene: NA
V gene: TRBV12-3/TRBV12-4
CDR3 DNA: TGTGCCAGCAGTCCGGTCACGTTCTATGGCTACACCTTC
CDR3 protein: CASSPVTFYGYTF

J gene: TRBJ2-3
clone size: NA
D gene: NA
V gene: TRBV24-1
CDR3 DNA: TGTGCCACCAGTGATGCCCTTGGGGGGAGCACAGATACGCAGTATTTT
CDR3 protein: CATSDALGGSTDTQYF

J gene: TRBJ2-7
clone size: NA
D gene: NA
V gene: TRBV3-1/TRBV3-2
CDR3 DNA: TGTGCCAGCAGCCAAAAGGGGGACTACGAGCAGTACTTC
CDR3 protein: CASSQKGDYEQYF